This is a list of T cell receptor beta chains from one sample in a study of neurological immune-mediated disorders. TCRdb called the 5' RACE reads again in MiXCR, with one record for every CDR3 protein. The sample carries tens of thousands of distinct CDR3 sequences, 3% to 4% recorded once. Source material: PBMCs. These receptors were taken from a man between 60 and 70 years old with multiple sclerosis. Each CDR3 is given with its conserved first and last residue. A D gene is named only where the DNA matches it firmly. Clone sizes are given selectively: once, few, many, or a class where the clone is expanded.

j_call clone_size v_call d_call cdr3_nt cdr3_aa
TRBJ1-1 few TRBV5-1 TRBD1 TGCGCCAGCGGCACGGGACAGGTTTTCATGAACACTGAAGCTTTCTTT CASGTGQVFMNTEAFF
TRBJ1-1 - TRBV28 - TGTGCCAGCAGTGTGAAAGGGGCTGAAGCTTTCTTT CASSVKGAEAFF
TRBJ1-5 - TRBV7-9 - TGTGCCAGCAGCTTAGAGGGGCAGGGGCCCCGCGGTCAGCCCAAGCATTTT CASSLEGQGPRGQPKHF
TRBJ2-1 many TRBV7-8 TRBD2 TGTGCCAGCAGCTTCGGGCTTAGCGGGGTACACAATGAGCAGTTCTTC CASSFGLSGVHNEQFF
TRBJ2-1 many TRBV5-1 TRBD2 TGCGCCAGCAGCTTAGCGGGAGGAAGCGGTGAGCAGTTCTTC CASSLAGGSGEQFF
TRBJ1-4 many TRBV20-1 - TGCAGTGCTCAAGCGGGGGGGGTTAATGAAAAACTGTTTTTT CSAQAGGVNEKLFF
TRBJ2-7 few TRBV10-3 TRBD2 TGTGCCGCCGTTCAGGGCGGGGGGCACTACGAGCAGTACTTC CAAVQGGGHYEQYF
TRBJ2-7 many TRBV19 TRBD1 TGTGCCAGCAGCCGGGACAGGGAGGTATACGAGCAGTACTTC CASSRDREVYEQYF
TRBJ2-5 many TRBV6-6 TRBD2 TGTGCCAGCAGCCTGGGACTAGCGGGGACCCAGTACTTC CASSLGLAGTQYF
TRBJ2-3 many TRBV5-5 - TGTGCCAGCAGCTCTGGGGACTTTAGCACAGATACGCAGTATTTT CASSSGDFSTDTQYF
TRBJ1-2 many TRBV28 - TGTGCCAGCAGCCTTGTGGGGGGCGGGGATGGCTACACCTTC CASSLVGGGDGYTF
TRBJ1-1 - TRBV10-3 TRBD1 TGTGCCATCAGACAGGGGCGGGGGATGAACACTGAAGCTTTCTTT CAIRQGRGMNTEAFF
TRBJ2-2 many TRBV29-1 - TGCAGCGTTGTGGACGGGGCCGGGGAGCTGTTTTTT CSVVDGAGELFF
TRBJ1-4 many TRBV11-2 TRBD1 TGTGCCAGCGCCGAGGGGCAGGGGGCTTATGAAAAACTGTTTTTT CASAEGQGAYEKLFF
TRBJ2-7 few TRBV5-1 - TGCGCCAGCAGCTTAGGCCGCTTGAGCTACGAGCAGTACTTC CASSLGRLSYEQYF
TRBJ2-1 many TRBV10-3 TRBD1 TGTGCCATCAGGATGGACAGGGGGGGCAATGAGCAGTTCTTC CAIRMDRGGNEQFF
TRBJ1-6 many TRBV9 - TGTGCCAGCAGCGTAGATGATTCACCCCTCCACTTT CASSVDDSPLHF
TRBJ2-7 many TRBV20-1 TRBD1 TGCAGTGCTAGGACGCTTGAGGGGGCCGACTACGAGCAGTACTTC CSARTLEGADYEQYF
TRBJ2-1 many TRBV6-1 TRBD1 TGTGCCAGCAGTTCGGAGATCGGACAGGGTAAGGGTGAGCAGTTCTTC CASSSEIGQGKGEQFF
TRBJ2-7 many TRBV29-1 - TGCAGCGTTGAATTAGACAGAGACTACGAGCAGTACTTC CSVELDRDYEQYF
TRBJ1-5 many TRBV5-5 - TGTGCCAGCAGCTCCTCAGCGGGGGGTCAGCCCCAGCATTTT CASSSSAGGQPQHF
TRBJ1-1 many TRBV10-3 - TGTGCCATCAGTGAGTTGTCCGGGAACACTGAAGCTTTCTTT CAISELSGNTEAFF
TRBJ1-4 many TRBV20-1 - TGCAGTGCTAGCGGCGGCGGGACCACAACTAATGAAAAACTGTTTTTT CSASGGGTTTNEKLFF
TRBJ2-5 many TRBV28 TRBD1 TGTGCCAGCAGTGACAGGGTAGGGGGCGAGACCCAGTACTTC CASSDRVGGETQYF
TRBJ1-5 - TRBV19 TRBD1 TGTGCCAGTAGTATCTCCGGGACAGGGAGTCGGCCCCAGCATTTT CASSISGTGSRPQHF
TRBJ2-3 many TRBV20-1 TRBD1 TGCAGTGCTAGAGCCCCGACAGGGTTGGATACGCAGTATTTT CSARAPTGLDTQYF
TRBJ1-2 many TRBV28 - TGTGCCAGCAGTGGGGGCGAGTTTGGCTACACCTTC CASSGGEFGYTF
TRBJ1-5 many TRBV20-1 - TGCAGTGCTAGACCCCAAGGGAGGTTCCGAGGGCCCCAGCATTTT CSARPQGRFRGPQHF
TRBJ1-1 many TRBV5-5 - TGTGCCAGCAGCTTCGGGAGGGGGATGAACACTGAAGCTTTCTTT CASSFGRGMNTEAFF
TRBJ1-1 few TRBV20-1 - TGCAGTGCCTTAGCTACAGGGTATAAAGAAGCTTTCTTT CSALATGYKEAFF
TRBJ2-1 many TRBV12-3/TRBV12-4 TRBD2 TGTGCCAGCATTATTAGCGGGAGTGGGGATGAGCAGTTCTTC CASIISGSGDEQFF
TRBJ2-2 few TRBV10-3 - TGTGCCATCAGCCCCGCCCGAGGGGACCGGGAGCTGTTTTTT CAISPARGDRELFF
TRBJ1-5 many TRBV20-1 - TGCAGTGCTAGTGAAAGGCCTGGGTTTCAGCCCCAGCATTTT CSASERPGFQPQHF
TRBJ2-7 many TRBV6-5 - TGTGCCAGCAGTGGAAACTACGAGCAGTACTTC CASSGNYEQYF
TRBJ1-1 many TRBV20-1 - TGCAGTGCTAGTCAGGGTTGGGCGACTGAAGCTTTCTTT CSASQGWATEAFF
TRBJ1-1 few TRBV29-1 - TGCAGCGTTGAACCCTACGGGGGTTTAAACACTGAAGCTTTCTTT CSVEPYGGLNTEAFF
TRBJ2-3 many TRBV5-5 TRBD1 TGTGCCAGCAGCAGGGGACAGTCCACTAGCACAGATACGCAGTATTTT CASSRGQSTSTDTQYF
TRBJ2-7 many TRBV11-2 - TGTGCCAGCAGCTTAGTTGCGGGTAGCGGACTATCCTACGAGCAGTACTTC CASSLVAGSGLSYEQYF
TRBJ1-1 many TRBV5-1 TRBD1 TGCGCCAGCAGCCGGACAGGGGTGAACACTGAAGCTTTCTTT CASSRTGVNTEAFF
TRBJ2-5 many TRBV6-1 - TGTGCCAGCAGGCGCGCGACCGCGGAGACCCAGTACTTC CASRRATAETQYF
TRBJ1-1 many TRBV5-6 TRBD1 TGTGCCAGCAGCTTGATAGGGGGACAGGGCGACACTGAAGCTTTCTTT CASSLIGGQGDTEAFF
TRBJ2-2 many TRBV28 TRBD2 TGTGCCAGCAGCACGGGAGGGCCGGCCGGGGAGCTGTTTTTT CASSTGGPAGELFF
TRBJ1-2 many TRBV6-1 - TGTGCCAGCAGTGAAGGAGGGCAGCTCTCCCATGGCTACACCTTC CASSEGGQLSHGYTF
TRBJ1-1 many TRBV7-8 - TGTGCCAGCAGCTTAGCCGGGACACCGAACACTGAAGCTTTCTTT CASSLAGTPNTEAFF
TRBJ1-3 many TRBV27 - TGTGCCAGCAGGAAAGGCCAGGAGTCTTCTGGAAACACCATATATTTT CASRKGQESSGNTIYF
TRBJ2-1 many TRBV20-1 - TGCAGTGCTAGCGACATACGGGACCGGGATGAGCAGTTCTTC CSASDIRDRDEQFF
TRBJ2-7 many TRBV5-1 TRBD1 TGCGCCAGCAGCCTCCCAGGGGGCGAGCAGTACTTC CASSLPGGEQYF
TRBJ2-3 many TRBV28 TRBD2 TGTGCCAGCAGTTTAGGCGGGGGGGCCGCGGATACGCAGTATTTT CASSLGGGAADTQYF
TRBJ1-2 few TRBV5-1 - TGCGCCAGCAGCGTGACAGCCGCTAACTATGGCTACACCTTC CASSVTAANYGYTF
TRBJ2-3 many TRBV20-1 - TGCAGTGCTAGGGCCGTAGATACGCAGTATTTT CSARAVDTQYF
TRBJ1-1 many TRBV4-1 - TGCGCCAGCAGCCTCAACAGGGTGAACACTGAAGCTTTCTTT CASSLNRVNTEAFF
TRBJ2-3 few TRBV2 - TGTGCCAGCAGGTTGCTGGAACAGTATTTT CASRLLEQYF
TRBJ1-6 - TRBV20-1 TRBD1 TGCAGTGCTAGAGTCCGGACAGGAGAGAATTCACCCCTCCACTTT CSARVRTGENSPLHF
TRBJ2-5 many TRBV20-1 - TGCAGTGCTAGAGACCGGGAGACCCAGTACTTC CSARDRETQYF
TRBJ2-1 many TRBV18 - TGTGCCAGCTCACCGGAACCTACGGGGTTCTACAATGAGCAGTTCTTC CASSPEPTGFYNEQFF